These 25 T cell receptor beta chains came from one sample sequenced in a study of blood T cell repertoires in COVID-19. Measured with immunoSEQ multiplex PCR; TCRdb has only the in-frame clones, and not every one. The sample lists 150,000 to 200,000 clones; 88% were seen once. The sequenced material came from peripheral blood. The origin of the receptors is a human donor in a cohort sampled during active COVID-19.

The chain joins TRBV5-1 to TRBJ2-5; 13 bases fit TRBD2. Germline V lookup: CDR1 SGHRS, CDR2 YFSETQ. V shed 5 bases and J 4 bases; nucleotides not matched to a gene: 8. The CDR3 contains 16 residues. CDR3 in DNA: TGCGCCAGCAGATCACTAGCGGGGGGGCCTGGAGAGACCCAGTACTTC. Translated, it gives CASRSLAGGPGETQYF.

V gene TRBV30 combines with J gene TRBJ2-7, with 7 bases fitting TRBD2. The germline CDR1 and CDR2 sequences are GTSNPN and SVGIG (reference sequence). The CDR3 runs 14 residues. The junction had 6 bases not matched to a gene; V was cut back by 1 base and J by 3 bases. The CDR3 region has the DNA TGTGCCTGGAGTGGGGCTAGCGGATACTACGAGCAGTACTTC. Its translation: CAWSGASGYYEQYF.

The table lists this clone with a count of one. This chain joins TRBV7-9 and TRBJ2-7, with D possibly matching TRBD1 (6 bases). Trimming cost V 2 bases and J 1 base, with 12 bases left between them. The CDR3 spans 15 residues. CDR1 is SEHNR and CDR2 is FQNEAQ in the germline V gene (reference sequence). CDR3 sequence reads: CASSLWTERSYEQYF. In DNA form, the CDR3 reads TGTGCCAGCAGCTTATGGACAGAGAGGTCCTACGAGCAGTACTTC.

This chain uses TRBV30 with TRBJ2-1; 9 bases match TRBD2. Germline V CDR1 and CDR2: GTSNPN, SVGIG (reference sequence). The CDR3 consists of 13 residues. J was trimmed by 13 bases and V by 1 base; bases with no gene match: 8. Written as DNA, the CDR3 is TGTGCCTGGAGTGGGGGACTAGCCCTCGCCCAGTTCTTC. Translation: CAWSGGLALAQFF.

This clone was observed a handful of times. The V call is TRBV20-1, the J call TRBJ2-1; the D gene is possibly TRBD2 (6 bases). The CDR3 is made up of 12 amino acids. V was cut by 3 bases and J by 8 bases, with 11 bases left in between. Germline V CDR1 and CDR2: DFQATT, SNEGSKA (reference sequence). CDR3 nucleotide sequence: TGCAGTGCTAGTTTCGGGAGTCATGAGCAGTTCTTC. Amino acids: CSASFGSHEQFF.

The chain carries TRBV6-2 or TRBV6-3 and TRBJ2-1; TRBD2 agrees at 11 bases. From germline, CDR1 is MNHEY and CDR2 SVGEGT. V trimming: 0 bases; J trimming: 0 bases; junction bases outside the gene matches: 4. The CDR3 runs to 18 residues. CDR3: CASSYSGTSGYSYNEQFF. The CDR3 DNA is TGTGCCAGCAGTTACTCCGGGACTAGCGGTTACTCCTACAATGAGCAGTTCTTC.

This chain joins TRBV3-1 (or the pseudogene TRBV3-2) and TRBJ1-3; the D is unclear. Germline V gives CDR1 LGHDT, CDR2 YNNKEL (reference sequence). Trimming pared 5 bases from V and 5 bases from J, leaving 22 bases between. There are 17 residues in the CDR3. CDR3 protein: CASSNNFPIYTRNTIYF. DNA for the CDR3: TGTGCCAGCAGCAACAATTTTCCCATTTACACACGAAACACCATATATTTT.

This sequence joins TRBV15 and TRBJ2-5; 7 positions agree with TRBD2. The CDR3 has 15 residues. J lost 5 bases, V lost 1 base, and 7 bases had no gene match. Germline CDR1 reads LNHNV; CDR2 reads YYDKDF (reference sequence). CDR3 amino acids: CATSRATSAYETQYF. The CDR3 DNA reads TGTGCCACCAGCAGAGCCACTAGCGCGTACGAGACCCAGTACTTC. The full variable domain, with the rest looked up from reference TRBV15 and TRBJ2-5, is DAMVIQNPRYQVTQFGKPVTLSCSQTLNHNVMYWYQQKSSQAPKLLFHYYDKDFNNEADTPDNFQSRRPNTSFCFLDIRSPGLGDTAMYLCATSRATSAYETQYFGPGTRLLVL.

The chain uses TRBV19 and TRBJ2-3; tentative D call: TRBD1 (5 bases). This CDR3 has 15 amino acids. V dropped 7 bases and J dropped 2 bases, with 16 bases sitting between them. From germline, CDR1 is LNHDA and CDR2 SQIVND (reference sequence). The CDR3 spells CASTPGRAYTDTQYF. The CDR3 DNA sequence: TGTGCCAGTACCCCGGGCAGGGCTTACACAGATACGCAGTATTTT.

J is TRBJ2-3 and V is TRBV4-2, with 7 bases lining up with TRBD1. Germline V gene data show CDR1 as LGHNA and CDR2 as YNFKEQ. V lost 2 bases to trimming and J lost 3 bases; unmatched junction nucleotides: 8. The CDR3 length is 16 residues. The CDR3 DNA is TGTGCCAGCAGCCAACTCTCCGGGACAGAAACAGATACGCAGTATTTT. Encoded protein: CASSQLSGTETDTQYF.

CDR3 sequence (DNA): TGTGCCAGCTCACCACTGCCGGGACAGGGGTCCAAAAACATTCAGTACTTC. As protein: CASSPLPGQGSKNIQYF. V gene TRBV18 combines with J gene TRBJ2-4, with TRBD1 matching 10 bases. Germline lookup yields CDR1 KGHSH and CDR2 LQKENI. CDR3 length equals 17 residues. The V and J ends lost 1 base and 2 bases, in that order; junction bases with no gene match: 5.

The CDR3 loop reads CASSYGAGLTNEQFF. CDR3 coding DNA: TGTGCCAGCAGTTACGGAGCGGGGCTTACCAATGAGCAGTTCTTC. This rearrangement joins TRBV6-5 to TRBJ2-1, with 7 nucleotides matching TRBD2. CDR3 length: 15 residues. Germline V gives CDR1 MNHEY, CDR2 SVGAGI. V dropped 2 bases and J dropped 6; count of bases not matched to a gene: 7.

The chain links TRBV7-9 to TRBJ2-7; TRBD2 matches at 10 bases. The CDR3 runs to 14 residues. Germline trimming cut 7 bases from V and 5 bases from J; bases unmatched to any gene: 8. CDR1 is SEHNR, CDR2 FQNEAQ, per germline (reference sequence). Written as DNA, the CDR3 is TGTGCCAGCATCGCTAGCGGGAGTATCGACGAGCAGTACTTC. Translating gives CASIASGSIDEQYF.

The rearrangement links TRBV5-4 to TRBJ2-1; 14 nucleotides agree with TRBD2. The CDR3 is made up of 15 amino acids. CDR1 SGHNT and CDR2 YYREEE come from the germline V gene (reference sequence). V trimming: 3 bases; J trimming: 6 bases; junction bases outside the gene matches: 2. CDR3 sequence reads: CASSSGLAGGNEQFF. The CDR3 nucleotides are TGTGCCAGCAGCTCCGGACTAGCGGGGGGCAATGAGCAGTTCTTC.

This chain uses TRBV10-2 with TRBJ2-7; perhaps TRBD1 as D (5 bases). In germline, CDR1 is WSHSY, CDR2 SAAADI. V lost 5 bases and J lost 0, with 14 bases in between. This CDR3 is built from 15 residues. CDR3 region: CASSSTDHSSYEQYF. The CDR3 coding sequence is TGCGCCAGCAGTTCGACAGATCATAGCTCCTACGAGCAGTACTTC.

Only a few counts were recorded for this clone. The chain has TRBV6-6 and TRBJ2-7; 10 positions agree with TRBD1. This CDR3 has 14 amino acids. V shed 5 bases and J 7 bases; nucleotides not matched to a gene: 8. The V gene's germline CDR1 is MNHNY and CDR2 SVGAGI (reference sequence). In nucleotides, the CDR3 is TGTGCCAGCAGTCCGACAGGGGGCAATGGGGAGCAGTACTTC. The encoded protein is CASSPTGGNGEQYF.

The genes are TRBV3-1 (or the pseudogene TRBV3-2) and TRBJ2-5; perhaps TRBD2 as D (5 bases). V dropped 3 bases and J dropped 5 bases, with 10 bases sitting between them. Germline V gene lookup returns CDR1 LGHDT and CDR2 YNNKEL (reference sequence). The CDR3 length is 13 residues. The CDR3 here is CASSQARGETQYF. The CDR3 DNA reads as TGTGCCAGCAGCCAGGCCCGCGGGGAGACCCAGTACTTC.

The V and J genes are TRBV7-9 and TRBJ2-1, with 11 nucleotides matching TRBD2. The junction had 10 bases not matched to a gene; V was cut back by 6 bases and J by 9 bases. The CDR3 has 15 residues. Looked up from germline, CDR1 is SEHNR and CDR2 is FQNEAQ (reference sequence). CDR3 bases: TGTGCCAGCAGTAAACTAGCGGGGGTAACCCTTGAGCAGTTCTTC. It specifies CASSKLAGVTLEQFF.

In DNA form, the CDR3 reads TGCGCCAGCAGCCCAAGCAGCGGGGGGTTGGACGGGGAGCTGTTTTTT. Encoded protein: CASSPSSGGLDGELFF. The V and J genes are TRBV5-1 and TRBJ2-2, with TRBD2 matching 9 bases. Germline V gene sequence: CDR1 SGHRS, CDR2 YFSETQ. V dropped 4 bases and J dropped 7; count of bases not matched to a gene: 11. CDR3 length: 16 residues.

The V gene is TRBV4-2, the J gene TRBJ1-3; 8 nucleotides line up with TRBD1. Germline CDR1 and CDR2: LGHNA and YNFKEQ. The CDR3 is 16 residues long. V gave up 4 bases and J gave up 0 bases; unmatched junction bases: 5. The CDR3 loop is CASSRDRPGSGNTIYF. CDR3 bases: TGTGCCAGCAGCCGGGACAGGCCCGGCTCTGGAAACACCATATATTTT.

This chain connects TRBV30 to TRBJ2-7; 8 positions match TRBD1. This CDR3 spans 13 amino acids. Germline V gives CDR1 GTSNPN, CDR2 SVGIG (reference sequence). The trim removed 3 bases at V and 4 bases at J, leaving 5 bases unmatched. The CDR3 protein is CAWRETGVYEQYF. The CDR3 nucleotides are TGTGCCTGGAGAGAGACAGGGGTTTACGAGCAGTACTTC.

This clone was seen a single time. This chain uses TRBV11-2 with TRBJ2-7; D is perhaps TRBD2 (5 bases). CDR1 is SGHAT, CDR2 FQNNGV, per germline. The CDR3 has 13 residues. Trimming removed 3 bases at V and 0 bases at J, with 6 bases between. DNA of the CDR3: TGTGCCAGCAGCTTTAGCGTCTCCTACGAGCAGTACTTC. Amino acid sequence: CASSFSVSYEQYF.

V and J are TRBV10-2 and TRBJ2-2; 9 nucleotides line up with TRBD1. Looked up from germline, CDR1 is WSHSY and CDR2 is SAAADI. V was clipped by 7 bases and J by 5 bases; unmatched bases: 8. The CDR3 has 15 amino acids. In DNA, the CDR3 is TGCGCCAGCACGCCCGGGACAGGGAGGACCGGGGAGCTGTTTTTT. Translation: CASTPGTGRTGELFF.

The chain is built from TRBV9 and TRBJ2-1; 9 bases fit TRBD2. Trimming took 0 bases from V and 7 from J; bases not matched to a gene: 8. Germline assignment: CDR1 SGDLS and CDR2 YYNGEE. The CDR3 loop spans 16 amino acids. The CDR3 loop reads CASSVGGGGRGNEQFF. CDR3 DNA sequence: TGTGCCAGCAGCGTAGGAGGCGGCGGGAGGGGAAATGAGCAGTTCTTC.

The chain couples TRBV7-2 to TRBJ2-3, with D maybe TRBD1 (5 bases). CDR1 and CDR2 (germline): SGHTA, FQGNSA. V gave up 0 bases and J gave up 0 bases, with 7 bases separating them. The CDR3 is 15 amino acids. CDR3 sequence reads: CASSLAGLSTDTQYF. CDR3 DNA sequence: TGTGCCAGCAGCTTAGCGGGGCTTAGCACAGATACGCAGTATTTT.